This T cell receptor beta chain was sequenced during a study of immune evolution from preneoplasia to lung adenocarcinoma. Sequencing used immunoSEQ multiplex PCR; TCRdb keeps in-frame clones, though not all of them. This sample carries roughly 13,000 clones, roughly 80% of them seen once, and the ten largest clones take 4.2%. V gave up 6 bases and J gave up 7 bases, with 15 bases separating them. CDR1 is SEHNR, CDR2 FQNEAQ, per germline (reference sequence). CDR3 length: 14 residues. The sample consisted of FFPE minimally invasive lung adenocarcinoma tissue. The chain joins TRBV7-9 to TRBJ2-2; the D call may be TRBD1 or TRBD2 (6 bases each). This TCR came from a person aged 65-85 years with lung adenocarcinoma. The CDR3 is CASSPTGRLGELFF. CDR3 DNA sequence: TGTGCCAGCAGTCCTACAGGGAGGCTCGGGGAGCTGTTTTTT.